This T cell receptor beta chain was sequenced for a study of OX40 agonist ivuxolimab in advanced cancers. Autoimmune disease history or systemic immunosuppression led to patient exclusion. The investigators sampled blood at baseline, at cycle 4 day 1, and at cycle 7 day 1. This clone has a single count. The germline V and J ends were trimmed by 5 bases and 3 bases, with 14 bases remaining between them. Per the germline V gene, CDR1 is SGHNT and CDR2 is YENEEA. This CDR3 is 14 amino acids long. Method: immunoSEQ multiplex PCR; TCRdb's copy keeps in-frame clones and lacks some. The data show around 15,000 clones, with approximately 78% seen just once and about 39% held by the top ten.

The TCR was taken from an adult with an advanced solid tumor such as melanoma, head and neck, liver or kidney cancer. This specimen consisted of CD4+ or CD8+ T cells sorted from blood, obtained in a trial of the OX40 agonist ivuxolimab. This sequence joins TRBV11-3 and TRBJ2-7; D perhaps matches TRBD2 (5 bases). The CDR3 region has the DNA TGTGCCAGCAGCCAGAACGGGGAAAACTACGAGCAGTACTTC. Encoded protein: CASSQNGENYEQYF.